The 19 T cell receptor beta chains below were found in one sample sequenced in a study of blood T cell repertoires in COVID-19. Clones were sequenced by immunoSEQ multiplex PCR, and TCRdb holds only the in-frame ones, with some missing. Among about 180,000 clones listed, around 86% were seen once. Source material: peripheral blood. The origin of the receptors is a man aged 45 to 65 with active or convalescent COVID-19.

The chain carries TRBV6-2 or TRBV6-3 and TRBJ2-5, with D possibly being TRBD2 (5 bases). V was pared by 4 bases and J by 5 bases, with 14 bases between. Germline CDR1 reads MNHEY; CDR2 reads SVGEGT. CDR3 length: 14 residues. CDR3 DNA sequence: TGTGCCAGCAGTTCAGAGGGTACTACGGAGACCCAGTACTTC. It specifies CASSSEGTTETQYF.

V usage is TRBV28 and J usage is TRBJ2-3; D call uncertain. Trimming shortened V by 7 bases and J by 4 bases, and 9 bases separated the two germline ends. The germline V gene encodes CDR1 MDHEN and CDR2 SYDVKM. CDR3 length equals 12 residues. As DNA, the CDR3 is TGTGCCAGCACCGTGGCCCCAGATACGCAGTATTTT. Its protein is CASTVAPDTQYF.

V usage is TRBV11-2 and J usage is TRBJ2-2; the D gene is possibly TRBD2 (6 bases). Germline V gives CDR1 SGHAT, CDR2 FQNNGV. Trimming shortened V by 3 bases and J by 4 bases, and 12 bases separated the two germline ends. This CDR3 comprises 15 residues. CDR3 loop: CASSFRTSFTGELFF. For the CDR3, the DNA is TGTGCCAGCAGCTTTAGAACTAGCTTCACCGGGGAGCTGTTTTTT.

V and J are TRBV5-1 and TRBJ2-5, with TRBD1 matching 8 bases. V shed 3 bases, J shed 0 bases, and the junction held 4 bases outside the gene matches. CDR3 length: 15 amino acids. CDR1 is SGHRS and CDR2 is YFSETQ in the germline V gene. CDR3 sequence: CASSSLQGDQETQYF. In nucleotides, the CDR3 is TGCGCCAGCAGCTCGCTACAGGGGGACCAAGAGACCCAGTACTTC. The full variable domain, with the rest looked up from reference TRBV5-1 and TRBJ2-5, is KAGVTQTPRYLIKTRGQQVTLSCSPISGHRSVSWYQQTPGQGLQFLFEYFSETQRNKGNFPGRFSGRQFSNSRSEMNVSTLELGDSALYLCASSSLQGDQETQYFGPGTRLLVL.

The chain has TRBV5-1 and TRBJ2-2; 10 positions agree with TRBD2. The V gene's germline CDR1 is SGHRS and CDR2 YFSETQ. This CDR3 comprises 16 residues. V lost 5 bases and J lost 4; bases outside the gene matches: 8. The CDR3 sequence is CASRFSSGRATGELFF. As DNA, the CDR3 is TGCGCCAGCAGGTTTTCAAGCGGGAGGGCCACCGGGGAGCTGTTTTTT.

The chain carries TRBV19 and TRBJ2-3; 7 positions match TRBD2. CDR3 length: 16 amino acids. With 4 bases clipped from V and 5 bases from J, the junction kept 12 bases outside the gene matches. Germline V gene sequence: CDR1 LNHDA, CDR2 SQIVND (reference sequence). The CDR3 is CASSTQRSGGGDTQYF. The CDR3 DNA reads as TGTGCCAGTAGTACACAGCGGAGTGGGGGGGGAGATACGCAGTATTTT.

In its sample, this clone was seen once. The chain employs TRBV24-1 and TRBJ2-5; 8 nucleotides match TRBD1. The germline V gene has CDR1 KGHDR and CDR2 SFDVKD. The CDR3 extends over 16 amino acids. Unmatched junction bases numbered 8, after V lost 1 base and J lost 5 bases. The CDR3 protein is CATSDFALTGVETQYF. CDR3 bases: TGTGCCACCAGTGATTTTGCCTTGACAGGGGTCGAGACCCAGTACTTC.

V usage is TRBV9 and J usage is TRBJ1-2; D is perhaps TRBD1 (6 bases). Per germline, CDR1 SGDLS and CDR2 YYNGEE. Trimming removed 3 bases at V and 3 bases at J, with 9 bases between. This CDR3 spans 13 amino acids. The CDR3 DNA sequence: TGTGCCAGCAGCGCGGGACAAGACTATGGCTACACCTTC. It codes for CASSAGQDYGYTF.

This chain connects TRBV5-4 to TRBJ2-5, with 12 bases aligning to TRBD2. Germline V CDR1 and CDR2: SGHNT, YYREEE (reference sequence). V shed 5 bases and J 0 bases; nucleotides not matched to a gene: 5. The CDR3 covers 16 residues. CDR3 in amino acids: CASRKGLAGNQETQYF. The DNA for the CDR3 is TGTGCCAGCAGAAAAGGACTAGCGGGGAACCAAGAGACCCAGTACTTC.

This rearrangement joins TRBV3-1 (or the pseudogene TRBV3-2) to TRBJ1-6, with D perhaps matching TRBD1 (6 bases). The length of the CDR3 is 14 residues. Trimming cost V 4 bases and J 10 bases, with 14 bases left between them. The germline V gene encodes CDR1 LGHDT and CDR2 YNNKEL (reference sequence). CDR3 bases: TGTGCCAGCAGCCCAGAAGGGGGGGGCTCACCCCTCCACTTT. It yields the protein CASSPEGGGSPLHF.

CDR3 residues: CASSSHPSGGPIETQYF. As DNA, the CDR3 is TGTGCCAGCTCCTCACACCCGAGCGGGGGGCCAATAGAGACCCAGTACTTC. The chain joins TRBV9 to TRBJ2-5; 9 bases line up with TRBD2. Germline CDR1 SGDLS, CDR2 YYNGEE. The CDR3 totals 17 residues. Trimming took 7 bases from V and 4 from J; bases not matched to a gene: 17.

This clone was observed once. The chain carries TRBV7-3 and TRBJ2-2; 7 nucleotides line up with TRBD1. The CDR3 totals 17 residues. Germline V gene data show CDR1 as SGHTA and CDR2 as FQGTGA. Losses at the gene ends were 5 bases for V and 7 bases for J; bases not matched to a gene: 16. The CDR3 sequence is CASSRSLSGRGIGELFF. The CDR3 bases are TGTGCCAGCAGCCGTTCCTTATCGGGCAGGGGGATCGGGGAGCTGTTTTTT.

The chain couples TRBV30 to TRBJ1-1, with no clear D. CDR1 and CDR2 (germline): GTSNPN, SVGIG (reference sequence). The V and J ends lost 8 bases and 6 bases respectively, with 22 bases between them. The CDR3 has 14 residues. The CDR3 sequence: CARRSSRHNPEAFF. As DNA, the CDR3 is TGTGCCCGGCGCAGTTCTCGACATAACCCTGAAGCTTTCTTT. Based on the CDR3 plus reference TRBV30 and TRBJ1-1, the full variable domain is SQTIHQWPATLVQPVGSPLSLECTVEGTSNPNLYWYRQAAGRGLQLLFYSVGIGQISSEVPQNLSASRPQDRQFILSSKKLLLSDSGFYLCARRSSRHNPEAFFGQGTRLTVV.

This clone was detected only once. The chain uses TRBV9 and TRBJ2-3, with TRBD2 matching over 8 bases. The CDR3 is 14 amino acids. CDR1 is SGDLS and CDR2 is YYNGEE in the germline V gene. V lost 2 bases to trimming and J lost 1 base; unmatched junction nucleotides: 0. The CDR3 loop is CASSVSGGTDTQYF. CDR3 in DNA: TGTGCCAGCAGCGTTAGCGGGGGCACAGATACGCAGTATTTT.

The rearrangement uses TRBV7-3 and TRBJ2-4, with 13 bases lining up with TRBD2. Germline CDR1 is SGHTA and CDR2 is FQGTGA. V was clipped by 1 base and J by 2 bases; unmatched bases: 20. The CDR3 sequence is 23 residues long. CDR3 protein: CASSLRFPTRLAGGSGPKNIQYF. Written as DNA, the CDR3 is TGTGCCAGCAGCTTAAGATTTCCAACCAGACTAGCGGGGGGCAGTGGGCCCAAAAACATTCAGTACTTC.

The V and J genes are TRBV7-9 and TRBJ1-2; the D gene is possibly TRBD1 (6 bases). The germline V gene encodes CDR1 SEHNR and CDR2 FQNEAQ (reference sequence). CDR3 length equals 13 residues. The V end was cut by 5 bases, the J end by 4 bases, with 11 bases between. CDR3 sequence reads: CASSPPDSYGYTF. The CDR3 coding sequence is TGTGCCAGCAGCCCTCCGGACAGCTATGGCTACACCTTC. The complete variable domain, with remaining parts taken from reference TRBV7-9 and TRBJ1-2, reads DTGVSQNPRHKITKRGQNVTFRCDPISEHNRLYWYRQTLGQGPEFLTYFQNEAQLEKSRLLSDRFSAERPKGSFSTLEIQRTEQGDSAMYLCASSPPDSYGYTFGSGTRLTVV.

The chain employs TRBV7-2 and TRBJ2-7; the match to TRBD2 covers 12 bases. Losses at the gene ends were 5 bases for V and 5 bases for J; bases not matched to a gene: 4. This CDR3 spans 14 amino acids. The germline V gene encodes CDR1 SGHTA and CDR2 FQGNSA. The CDR3 DNA reads TGTGCCAGCAGCACGACTAGCGGGGGCCACGAGCAGTACTTC. It translates to CASSTTSGGHEQYF.

This chain connects TRBV28 to TRBJ2-1; possible D gene TRBD2, 5 bases. Germline V CDR1 and CDR2: MDHEN, SYDVKM. The CDR3 spans 14 residues. Trimming took 2 bases from V and 8 from J, leaving 13 bases between them. The CDR3 region is CASSLNPGSDEQFF. As DNA, the CDR3 is TGTGCCAGCAGTTTAAATCCGGGGTCCGATGAGCAGTTCTTC.

V is TRBV6-2 or TRBV6-3 and J is TRBJ2-7; 10 nucleotides line up with TRBD2. From germline, CDR1 is MNHEY and CDR2 SVGEGT. The J segment lost 0 bases and the V segment lost 0 bases, leaving 8 bases of the junction unmatched. The CDR3 consists of 18 residues. The CDR3 region is CASSYSRLAGANSYEQYF. DNA for the CDR3: TGTGCCAGCAGTTACTCGAGGCTAGCGGGGGCGAACTCCTACGAGCAGTACTTC.